The T cell receptor beta chain under discussion was sequenced for a study of chemoradiotherapy in HPV16-positive cancers. Study summary: Two HPV16-positive patients' cells yielded candidate HPV-specific clones and common motifs.

Study results and limitations: During treatment, candidate HPV-specific clones and E7-related motifs expanded in tumor. Better recurrence-free survival went with HPV-responsive T-cell expansion in HPV16-positive patients.

Repertoires were sampled repeatedly during chemoradiotherapy. TCRdb's copy holds only in-frame clones and misses some; the assay was immunoSEQ multiplex PCR. The sample includes 25,000 to 40,000 clones, around 86% of them seen just once. The CDR3 is made up of 16 amino acids. The germline V gene encodes CDR1 MGHDK and CDR2 SYGVNS. V lost 5 bases, J lost 0 bases, and 8 bases stayed unmatched. Worth noting for this clone: Antigen specificity is unknown.

V usage is TRBV25-1 and J usage is TRBJ2-5; the match to TRBD1 covers 8 bases. The sequenced sample was blood, obtained from a patient who underwent chemoradiotherapy. The TCR originated in a human donor with HPV-associated anogenital cancer. The CDR3 loop is CASSQGQGGYQETQYF. The CDR3 nucleotides are TGTGCCAGCAGTCAAGGACAGGGTGGGTACCAAGAGACCCAGTACTTC.